This TCR beta chain derives from a study of cytomegalovirus exposure and HLA in healthy donors. General study findings and limits: Reportedly, a later analysis found an Asian-associated ancestry cluster had fewer N-insertions than the roughly 700-donor mean. Later examination showed HLA-associated TCR beta chains had greater clonal expansion than equally common others. It was about 150 TCR beta chains that were listed as cytomegalovirus-associated.

The PCR ran on 60 Vbeta and 13 Jbeta primers. Libraries were prepared by immunoSEQ multiplex PCR; TCRdb keeps only in-frame clonotypes and omits some of them. The sample includes more than 50,000 clones, 65% to 80% of them seen just once. This clone was recorded only once. What it recognizes is unknown. CDR3 length equals 13 residues. Germline CDR1 SGHNT, CDR2 YYREEE (reference sequence). Losses at the gene ends were 4 bases for V and 6 bases for J; bases not matched to a gene: 3. The chain is built from TRBV5-4 and TRBJ2-1; 8 bases align to TRBD2. This receptor was obtained from a man aged 35 to 55 in good health and CMV-seropositive. The sequencing input was PBMCs. CDR3 in amino acids: CASSPGTSNEQFF. In nucleotides, the CDR3 is TGTGCCAGCAGCCCCGGGACTAGCAATGAGCAGTTCTTC.